What follows are 19 T cell receptor beta chains derived from one specimen sequenced in a study of T cell responses to AZD1222 COVID-19 vaccine. Generated by immunoSEQ multiplex PCR, the TCRdb table keeps only in-frame clones and is missing some. The data hold roughly 30,000 clones, with approximately 80% observed a single time. Sequencing used peripheral blood, obtained 28 days after the second AZD1222 dose. These receptors originate from an adult who received the AZD1222 COVID-19 vaccine.

Only one count was recorded for this clone. The genes are TRBV5-6 and TRBJ1-2, with 11 bases lining up with TRBD1. With 5 bases clipped from V and 1 base from J, the junction kept 7 bases outside the gene matches. This CDR3 comprises 16 residues. Germline V gives CDR1 SGHDT, CDR2 YYEEEE. The CDR3 DNA follows: TGTGCCAGCAGGCGATTGGACAGGGGGCGTAACTATGGCTACACCTTC. Translating it yields CASRRLDRGRNYGYTF.

The gene calls are TRBV7-9 and TRBJ2-2; a weak D match, TRBD1 (6 bases). CDR1 SEHNR and CDR2 FQNEAQ come from the germline V gene (reference sequence). This CDR3 region has 17 residues. V lost 2 bases and J 2 bases, leaving 15 bases between the germline ends. CDR3 sequence: CASSLYGQGPNTGELFF. The CDR3 nucleotides are TGTGCCAGCAGCTTATATGGTCAGGGGCCCAACACCGGGGAGCTGTTTTTT.

This chain's CDR3 is CASSPDQTRWSEQFF. In DNA, the CDR3 is TGTGCCAGCAGTCCCGACCAGACCAGGTGGAGTGAGCAGTTCTTC. This sequence joins TRBV6-4 and TRBJ2-1, with unresolved D. This CDR3 is built from 15 residues. V lost 5 bases and J 9 bases, leaving 20 bases between the germline ends. Germline lookup yields CDR1 MRHNA and CDR2 SNTAGT.

The rearrangement joins TRBV29-1 to TRBJ2-3, with a tentative D call TRBD1 (5 bases). V lost 4 bases to trimming and J lost 2 bases, with 10 bases between them. There are 13 residues in the CDR3. The germline V gene has CDR1 SQVTM and CDR2 ANQGSEA. CDR3 DNA sequence: TGCAGCGTTGTCGCAGGGTTCACAGATACGCAGTATTTT. The encoded protein is CSVVAGFTDTQYF.

The chain uses TRBV9 and TRBJ2-1; 7 bases align to TRBD2. Germline V gene sequence: CDR1 SGDLS, CDR2 YYNGEE. J gave up 8 bases and V 0 bases, and 14 bases lay outside the gene matches. The CDR3 runs to 17 residues. The CDR3 spells CASSVATGGLTGYEQFF. The CDR3, as DNA: TGTGCCAGCAGCGTAGCTACGGGAGGACTAACGGGGTATGAGCAGTTCTTC.

This chain connects TRBV13 to TRBJ2-5; D may be TRBD1 (5 bases). This CDR3 is 13 amino acids long. Germline values: CDR1 PRHDT, CDR2 FYEKMQ (reference sequence). V was clipped by 6 bases and J by 1 base, with 9 bases between them. CDR3 nucleotide sequence: TGTGCCAGCAGGGGCAGGGTCCAAGAGACCCAGTACTTC. It specifies CASRGRVQETQYF.

The genes are TRBV19 and TRBJ2-5; 8 positions agree with TRBD1. This CDR3 has 15 amino acids. CDR1 is LNHDA, CDR2 SQIVND, per germline (reference sequence). V lost 1 base to trimming and J lost 3 bases; unmatched junction nucleotides: 4. The CDR3 sequence is CASSIVGTGKETQYF. DNA for the CDR3: TGTGCCAGTAGTATAGTTGGGACAGGAAAAGAGACCCAGTACTTC.

This clone has only a few counts. The chain employs TRBV3-1 (or the pseudogene TRBV3-2) and TRBJ1-2; D possibly corresponds to TRBD1 (6 bases). The CDR3 has 15 residues. Trimming took off 4 bases at V and 2 bases at J, with 14 bases between the two ends. CDR1 is LGHDT, CDR2 YNNKEL, per germline (reference sequence). CDR3 nucleotides: TGTGCCAGCAGCCTAGCTCGAGGGACAAACTATGGCTACACCTTC. Its protein product is CASSLARGTNYGYTF.

This rearrangement joins TRBV7-2 to TRBJ1-1, with D unresolved. Germline V CDR1 and CDR2: SGHTA, FQGNSA. The V end was cut by 1 base, the J end by 1 base, with 10 bases between. This CDR3 comprises 15 residues. CDR3 region: CASSLGPAGNTEAFF. The DNA for the CDR3 is TGTGCCAGCAGCTTAGGGCCCGCAGGGAACACTGAAGCTTTCTTT.

The chain carries TRBV24-1 and TRBJ2-2; D uncertain. The CDR3 is 18 residues long. The germline CDR1 and CDR2 sequences are KGHDR and SFDVKD. V was clipped by 2 bases and J by 0 bases, with 15 bases between them. The CDR3 spells CATSDWGSAAPNTGELFF. CDR3 DNA sequence: TGTGCCACCAGTGATTGGGGTTCAGCAGCACCGAACACCGGGGAGCTGTTTTTT.

V and J are TRBV6-5 and TRBJ2-3; D uncertain. The germline CDR1 and CDR2 sequences are MNHEY and SVGAGI. V lost 0 bases and J 0 bases, leaving 1 base between the germline ends. The CDR3 consists of 13 residues. The CDR3, as DNA: TGTGCCAGCAGTTACTCTAGCACAGATACGCAGTATTTT. Its translation: CASSYSSTDTQYF.

The sample holds a few counts of this clone. This chain uses TRBV27 with TRBJ1-1; possibly TRBD1 for D (6 bases). Deletions cut 6 bases from V and 1 base from J, with 12 bases between. The CDR3 covers 14 residues. From germline, CDR1 is MNHEY and CDR2 SMNVEV (reference sequence). The CDR3 region has the DNA TGTGCCAGCAGCAAGGACAGTACGAACACTGAAGCTTTCTTT. It is translated as CASSKDSTNTEAFF.

The sample holds a few counts of this clone. The chain is built from TRBV4-2 and TRBJ1-6; 9 bases fit TRBD1. Trimming at V came to 2 bases and at J to 10 bases, leaving 15 bases not matched to a gene. Germline CDR1 LGHNA, CDR2 YNFKEQ. This CDR3 is built from 18 residues. CDR3 sequence reads: CASSQKQETGTGFSPLHF. As DNA, the CDR3 is TGTGCCAGCAGCCAAAAGCAAGAGACCGGGACAGGGTTCTCACCCCTCCACTTT.

This chain links TRBV19 with TRBJ1-1; D uncertain. V lost 8 bases, J lost 1 base, and 14 bases lay in between. Looked up from germline, CDR1 is LNHDA and CDR2 is SQIVND (reference sequence). This CDR3 region has 14 residues. CDR3 protein: CASRELGGNTEAFF. CDR3 coding DNA: TGTGCCAGTCGTGAACTCGGAGGGAACACTGAAGCTTTCTTT.

This chain joins TRBV19 and TRBJ1-6; tentatively, D is TRBD1 (6 bases). With 5 bases removed from V and 7 bases from J, the gap between germline ends came to 21 bases. CDR3 length: 17 amino acids. Looked up from germline, CDR1 is LNHDA and CDR2 is SQIVND (reference sequence). The CDR3 protein is CASSPRRGGAGNSPLHF. The CDR3 DNA is TGTGCCAGTAGTCCCCGCCGAGGGGGGGCGGGGAATTCACCCCTCCACTTT.

The gene calls are TRBV11-2 and TRBJ1-2; no definite D call. V gave up 7 bases and J gave up 3 bases, with 12 bases separating them. In germline, CDR1 is SGHAT, CDR2 FQNNGV. CDR3 length: 13 residues. The CDR3 region is CASTQIGDYGYTF. Written as DNA, the CDR3 is TGTGCCAGCACCCAGATCGGAGACTATGGCTACACCTTC.

The chain carries TRBV7-2 and TRBJ1-4, with TRBD1 matching 7 bases. CDR3 length: 14 residues. Trimming removed 7 bases from V and 2 bases from J; junction bases left unmatched: 4. Germline V gene data show CDR1 as SGHTA and CDR2 as FQGNSA. CDR3 in DNA: TGTGCCAGCACCCGGGACAGCACTAATGAAAAACTGTTTTTT. It codes for CASTRDSTNEKLFF.

The rearrangement links TRBV4-2 to TRBJ2-2, with 12 bases lining up with TRBD2. The CDR3 spans 16 residues. Germline CDR1 reads LGHNA; CDR2 reads YNFKEQ. Trimming took 4 bases from V and 1 from J; bases not matched to a gene: 1. The CDR3 region is CASSRGLAGNTGELFF. The CDR3 bases are TGTGCCAGCAGCCGGGGACTAGCGGGGAACACCGGGGAGCTGTTTTTT.

This chain uses TRBV6-4 with TRBJ1-6; 10 positions agree with TRBD1. Germline CDR1 and CDR2: MRHNA and SNTAGT. V dropped 2 bases and J dropped 4; count of bases not matched to a gene: 11. This CDR3 has 19 residues. The chain's CDR3 is CASSDVGGTGDGYNSPLHF. The CDR3 coding sequence is TGTGCCAGCAGTGACGTGGGGGGGACAGGGGATGGGTATAATTCACCCCTCCACTTT.